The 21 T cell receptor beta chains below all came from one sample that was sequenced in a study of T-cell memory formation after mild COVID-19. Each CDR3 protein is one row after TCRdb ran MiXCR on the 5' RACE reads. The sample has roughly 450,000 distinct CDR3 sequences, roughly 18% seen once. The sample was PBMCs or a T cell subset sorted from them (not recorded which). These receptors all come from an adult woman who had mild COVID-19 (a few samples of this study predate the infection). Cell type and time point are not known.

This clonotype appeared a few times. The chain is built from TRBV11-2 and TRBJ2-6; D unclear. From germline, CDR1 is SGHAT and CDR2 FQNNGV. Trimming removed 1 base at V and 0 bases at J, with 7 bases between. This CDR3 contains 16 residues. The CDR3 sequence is CASSLVSVSGANVLTF. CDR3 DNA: TGTGCCAGCAGCTTAGTATCGGTCTCTGGGGCCAACGTCCTGACTTTC.

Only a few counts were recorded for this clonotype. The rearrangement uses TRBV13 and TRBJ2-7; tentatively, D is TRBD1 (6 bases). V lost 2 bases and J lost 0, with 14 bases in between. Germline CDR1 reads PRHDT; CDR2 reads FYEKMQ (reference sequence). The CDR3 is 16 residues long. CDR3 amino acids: CASSLWGPSGSYEQYF. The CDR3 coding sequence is TGTGCCAGCAGCTTATGGGGGCCCTCGGGCTCCTACGAGCAGTACTTC.

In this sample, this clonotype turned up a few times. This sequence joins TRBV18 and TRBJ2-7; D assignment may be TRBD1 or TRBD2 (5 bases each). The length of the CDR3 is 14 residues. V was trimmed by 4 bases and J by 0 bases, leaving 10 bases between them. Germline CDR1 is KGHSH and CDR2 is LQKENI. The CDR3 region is CASSRGSSSYEQYF. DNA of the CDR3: TGTGCCAGCTCACGGGGGTCTTCCTCCTACGAGCAGTACTTC.

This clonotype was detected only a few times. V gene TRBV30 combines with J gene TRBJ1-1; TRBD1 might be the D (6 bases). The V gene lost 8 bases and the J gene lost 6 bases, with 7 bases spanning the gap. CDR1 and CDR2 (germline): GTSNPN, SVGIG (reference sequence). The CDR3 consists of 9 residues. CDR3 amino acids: CAGGPEAFF. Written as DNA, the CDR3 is TGTGCCGGGGGCCCTGAAGCTTTCTTT.

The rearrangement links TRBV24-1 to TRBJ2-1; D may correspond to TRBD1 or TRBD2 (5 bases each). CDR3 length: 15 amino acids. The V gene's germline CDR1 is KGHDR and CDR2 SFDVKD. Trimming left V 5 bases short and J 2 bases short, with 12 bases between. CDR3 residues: CATSGIGTPYNEQFF. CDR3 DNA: TGTGCCACCAGTGGGATCGGGACCCCCTACAATGAGCAGTTCTTC.

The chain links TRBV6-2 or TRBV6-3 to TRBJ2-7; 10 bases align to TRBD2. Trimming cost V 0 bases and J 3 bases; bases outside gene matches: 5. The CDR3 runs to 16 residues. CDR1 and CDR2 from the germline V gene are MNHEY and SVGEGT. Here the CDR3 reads CASSYSRVAGGYEQYF. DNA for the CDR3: TGTGCCAGCAGTTACTCGAGAGTAGCGGGAGGCTACGAGCAGTACTTC.

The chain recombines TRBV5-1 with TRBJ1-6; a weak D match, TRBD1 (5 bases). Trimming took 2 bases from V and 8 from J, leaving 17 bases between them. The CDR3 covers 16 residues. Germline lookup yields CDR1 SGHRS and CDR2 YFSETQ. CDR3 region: CASSFAGPGADSPLHF. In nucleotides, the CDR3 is TGCGCCAGCAGCTTCGCAGGGCCCGGAGCGGATTCACCCCTCCACTTT. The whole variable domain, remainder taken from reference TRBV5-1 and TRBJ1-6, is KAGVTQTPRYLIKTRGQQVTLSCSPISGHRSVSWYQQTPGQGLQFLFEYFSETQRNKGNFPGRFSGRQFSNSRSEMNVSTLELGDSALYLCASSFAGPGADSPLHFGNGTRLTVT.

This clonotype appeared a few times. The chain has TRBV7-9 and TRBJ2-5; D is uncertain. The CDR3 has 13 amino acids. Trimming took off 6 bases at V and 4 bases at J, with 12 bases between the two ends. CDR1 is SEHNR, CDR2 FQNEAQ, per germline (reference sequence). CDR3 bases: TGTGCCAGCAGTTCGATGGCGCGAGAGACCCAGTACTTC. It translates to CASSSMARETQYF.

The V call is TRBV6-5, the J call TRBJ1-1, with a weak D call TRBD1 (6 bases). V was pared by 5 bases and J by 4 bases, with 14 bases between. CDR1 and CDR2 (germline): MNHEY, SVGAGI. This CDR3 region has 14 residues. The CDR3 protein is CASSEDGGGTEAFF. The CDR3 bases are TGTGCCAGCAGTGAGGACGGAGGGGGCACTGAAGCTTTCTTT.

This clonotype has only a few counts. The CDR3 region has the DNA TGTGCCAGCAGCTTAGGTCCACGACTAGCGGTGGGGAATGAGCAGTTCTTC. Residues: CASSLGPRLAVGNEQFF. The V and J genes are TRBV7-2 and TRBJ2-1; 9 nucleotides match TRBD2. CDR1 is SGHTA, CDR2 FQGNSA, per germline. J gave up 7 bases and V 1 base, and 11 bases lay outside the gene matches. The CDR3 is 17 residues long.

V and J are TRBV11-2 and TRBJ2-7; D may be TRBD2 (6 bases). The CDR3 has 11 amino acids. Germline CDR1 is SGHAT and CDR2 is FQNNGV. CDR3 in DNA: TGTGCAGAAATAGGAGGGTTCGAGCAGTACTTC. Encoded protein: CAEIGGFEQYF.

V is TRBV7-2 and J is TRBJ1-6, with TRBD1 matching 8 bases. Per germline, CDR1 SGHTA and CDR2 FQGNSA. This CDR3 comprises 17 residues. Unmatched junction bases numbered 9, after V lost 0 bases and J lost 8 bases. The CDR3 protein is CASSLAGRGRLHSPLHF. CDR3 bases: TGTGCCAGCAGCTTAGCAGGCAGGGGGCGGCTCCATTCACCCCTCCACTTT.

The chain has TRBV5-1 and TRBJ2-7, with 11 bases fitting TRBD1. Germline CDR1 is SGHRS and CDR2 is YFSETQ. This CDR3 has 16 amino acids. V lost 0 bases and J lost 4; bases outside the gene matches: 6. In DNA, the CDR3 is TGCGCCAGCAGCTTGGCCGGACAGGGGGCCGAATACGAGCAGTACTTC. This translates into CASSLAGQGAEYEQYF.

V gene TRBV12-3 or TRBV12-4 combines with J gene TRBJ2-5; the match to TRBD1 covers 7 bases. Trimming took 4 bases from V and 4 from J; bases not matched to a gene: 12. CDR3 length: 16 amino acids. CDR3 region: CASSSLSRQGRETQYF. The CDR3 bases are TGTGCCAGCAGTTCTCTTTCCAGACAGGGTAGAGAGACCCAGTACTTC.

The CDR3, as DNA: TGTGCCTCGTTTAGAGGTCAGGGAATTGTGGGCTACACCTTC. It encodes CASFRGQGIVGYTF. This chain connects TRBV2 to TRBJ1-2, with D possibly matching TRBD1 (5 bases). The CDR3 sequence is 14 residues long. Trimming removed 11 bases from V and 8 bases from J, with 24 bases in between. Germline V gene sequence: CDR1 SNHLY, CDR2 FYNNEI. The full variable domain, in which reference TRBV2 and TRBJ1-2 provide the parts outside the CDR3, is EPEVTQTPSHQVTQMGQEVILRCVPISNHLYFYWYRQILGQKVEFLVSFYNNEISEKSEIFDDQFSVERPDGSNFTLKIRSTKLEDSAMYFCASFRGQGIVGYTFGSGTRLTVV.

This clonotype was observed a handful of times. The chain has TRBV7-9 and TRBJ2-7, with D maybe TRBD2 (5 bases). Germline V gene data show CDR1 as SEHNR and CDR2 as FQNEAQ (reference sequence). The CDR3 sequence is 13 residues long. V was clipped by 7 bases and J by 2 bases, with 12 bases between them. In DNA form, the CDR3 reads TGTGCCAGCACCCCGGCGGGTGCCTACGAGCAGTACTTC. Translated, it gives CASTPAGAYEQYF.

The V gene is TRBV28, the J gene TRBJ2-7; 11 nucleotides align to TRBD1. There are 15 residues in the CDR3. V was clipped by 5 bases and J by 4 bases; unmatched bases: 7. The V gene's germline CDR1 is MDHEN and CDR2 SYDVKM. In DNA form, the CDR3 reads TGTGCCAGCAGTCAACTGGGACAGGGGGATTACGAGCAGTACTTC. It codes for CASSQLGQGDYEQYF. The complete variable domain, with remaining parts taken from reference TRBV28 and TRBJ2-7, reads DVKVTQSSRYLVKRTGEKVFLECVQDMDHENMFWYRQDPGLGLRLIYFSYDVKMKEKGDIPEGYSVSREKKERFSLILESASTNQTSMYLCASSQLGQGDYEQYFGPGTRLTVT.

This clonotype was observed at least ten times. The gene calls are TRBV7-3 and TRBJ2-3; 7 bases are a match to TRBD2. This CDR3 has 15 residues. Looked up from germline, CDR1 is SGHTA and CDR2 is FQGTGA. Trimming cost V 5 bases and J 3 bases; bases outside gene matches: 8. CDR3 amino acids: CASSPNPSGTDTQYF. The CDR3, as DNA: TGTGCCAGCAGCCCAAATCCTAGCGGAACAGATACGCAGTATTTT.

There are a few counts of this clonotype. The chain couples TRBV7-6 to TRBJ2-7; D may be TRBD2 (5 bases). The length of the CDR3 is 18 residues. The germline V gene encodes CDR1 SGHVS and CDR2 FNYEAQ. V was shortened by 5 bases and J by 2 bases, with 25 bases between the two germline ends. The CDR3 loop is CASSPEGYWTLAPYEQYF. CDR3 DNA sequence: TGTGCCAGCAGCCCAGAGGGTTATTGGACCCTTGCCCCCTACGAGCAGTACTTC.

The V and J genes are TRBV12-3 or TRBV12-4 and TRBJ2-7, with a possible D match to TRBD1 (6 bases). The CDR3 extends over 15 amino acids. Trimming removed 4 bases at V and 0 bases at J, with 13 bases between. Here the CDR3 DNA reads TGTGCCAGCAGTTCCCCTCCGACAGGCTCCTACGAGCAGTACTTC. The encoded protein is CASSSPPTGSYEQYF.

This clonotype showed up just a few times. The CDR3 protein is CASSIRTSYNEQFF. The CDR3 bases are TGTGCCAGCAGTATTCGGACGTCGTACAATGAGCAGTTCTTC. This chain connects TRBV12-3 or TRBV12-4 to TRBJ2-1; no clear D. This CDR3 region has 14 residues. V lost 5 bases and J lost 4, with 12 bases in between.